These 22 T cell receptor beta chains originate from one sample sequenced in a study of blood T cell repertoires in COVID-19. Only in-frame clones appear in the TCRdb table, and some are missing; sequencing was by immunoSEQ multiplex PCR. The sample has about 190,000 clones; around 79% are singletons. The sequenced material came from peripheral blood. The receptors here all came from a woman aged 50 to 60 with acute or convalescent COVID-19.

The chain employs TRBV21-1 and TRBJ1-1; no DNA check was done on the table's D call, TRBD1. TRBV21-1 is shown as a pseudogene. This CDR3 has 14 amino acids. The CDR3 bases are TGTGCCAGCGGGGTAGGGACAGCGAACACTGAAGCTTTCTTT. This gives the protein CASGVGTANTEAFF.

This clone came up a few times. The J gene is TRBJ2-1, the V gene TRBV5-6; TRBD2 matches 10 bases. Unmatched junction bases numbered 9, after V lost 4 bases and J lost 2 bases. In germline, CDR1 is SGHDT, CDR2 YYEEEE. The CDR3 totals 17 residues. The CDR3 DNA sequence: TGTGCCAGCAGCCGCGTTTCTAGCGGGAGACCCTACAATGAGCAGTTCTTC. Translation: CASSRVSSGRPYNEQFF.

V is TRBV18 and J is TRBJ1-4; the match to TRBD1 covers 8 bases. This CDR3 region has 17 residues. Per germline, CDR1 KGHSH and CDR2 LQKENI. Germline trimming cut 6 bases from V and 7 bases from J; bases unmatched to any gene: 16. The CDR3 coding sequence is TGTGCCAGCTCTCAGAGAGCAACCCGGGACAGGATTGAAAAACTGTTTTTT. Protein: CASSQRATRDRIEKLFF.

V usage is TRBV20-1 and J usage is TRBJ2-3, with D possibly TRBD2 on 5 matching bases. The V end lost 3 bases, the J end lost 8 bases, and 21 bases lay between the germline ends. This CDR3 comprises 15 residues. Germline V gene sequence: CDR1 DFQATT, CDR2 SNEGSKA (reference sequence). The CDR3 reads CSASPVGIYEGTQYF. Written as DNA, the CDR3 is TGCAGTGCTAGTCCCGTCGGGATCTATGAGGGTACGCAGTATTTT.

This clone was observed a few times. The chain combines TRBV11-3 with TRBJ2-2; 7 nucleotides line up with TRBD1. J was trimmed by 5 bases and V by 0 bases; bases with no gene match: 6. The CDR3 extends over 16 amino acids. CDR1 is SGHNT, CDR2 YENEEA, per germline. The CDR3 reads CASSLDLGRGTGELFF. The CDR3 nucleotides read TGTGCCAGCAGCTTAGATCTGGGCAGGGGGACCGGGGAGCTGTTTTTT. Full variable domain (outside the CDR3, taken from reference TRBV11-3 and TRBJ2-2): EAGVVQSPRYKIIEKKQPVAFWCNPISGHNTLYWYLQNLGQGPELLIRYENEEAVDDSQLPKDRFSAERLKGVDSTLKIQPAELGDSAVYLCASSLDLGRGTGELFFGEGSRLTVL.

The chain recombines TRBV19 with TRBJ1-2; possibly TRBD1 for D (6 bases). CDR3 length: 13 amino acids. Germline-derived CDR1 and CDR2 are LNHDA and SQIVND (reference sequence). With 3 bases removed from V and 5 bases from J, the gap between germline ends came to 10 bases. The CDR3 protein is CASSIRDIYGYTF. For the CDR3, the DNA is TGTGCCAGTAGTATTCGGGACATTTATGGCTACACCTTC. The full variable domain, in which reference TRBV19 and TRBJ1-2 provide the parts outside the CDR3, is DGGITQSPKYLFRKEGQNVTLSCEQNLNHDAMYWYRQDPGQGLRLIYYSQIVNDFQKGDIAEGYSVSREKKESFPLTVTSAQKNPTAFYLCASSIRDIYGYTFGSGTRLTVV.

The chain joins TRBV5-1 to TRBJ1-2; D remains ambiguous. This CDR3 has 13 amino acids. Germline loops: CDR1 SGHRS, CDR2 YFSETQ. Trimming stripped 4 bases from V and 7 bases from J, with 14 bases between. The CDR3 spells CASSPDGEGGYTF. CDR3 sequence (DNA): TGCGCCAGCAGCCCGGACGGGGAGGGTGGCTACACCTTC.

The chain carries TRBV30 and TRBJ2-1; no definite D call. This CDR3 has 11 residues. V lost 0 bases and J 7 bases, leaving 4 bases between the germline ends. Germline-derived CDR1 and CDR2 are GTSNPN and SVGIG (reference sequence). The CDR3 DNA reads as TGTGCCTGGAGTGTACATAATGAGCAGTTCTTC. Its protein is CAWSVHNEQFF.

This clone has just one count. V and J are TRBV18 and TRBJ1-2; 7 nucleotides match TRBD1. V was clipped by 6 bases and J by 2 bases; unmatched bases: 12. This CDR3 contains 16 residues. The germline CDR1 and CDR2 sequences are KGHSH and LQKENI. The CDR3 here is CASSLTQTGLNYGYTF. Written as DNA, the CDR3 is TGTGCCAGCTCTCTAACCCAGACAGGGCTGAACTATGGCTACACCTTC.

This chain uses TRBV19 with TRBJ1-4; 8 bases line up with TRBD1. The CDR3 consists of 14 residues. Trimming at V came to 7 bases and at J to 7 bases, leaving 8 bases not matched to a gene. Germline lookup yields CDR1 LNHDA and CDR2 SQIVND (reference sequence). Here the CDR3 reads CASTLDRGSEKLFF. The CDR3 DNA is TGTGCCAGTACCCTCGACAGGGGTAGTGAAAAACTGTTTTTT.

This rearrangement joins TRBV19 to TRBJ1-2, with D unclear. Trimming cost V 3 bases and J 4 bases, with 9 bases left between them. Germline V gene data show CDR1 as LNHDA and CDR2 as SQIVND (reference sequence). CDR3 length: 13 residues. The CDR3 here is CASSIPRGYGYTF. CDR3 bases: TGTGCCAGTAGTATTCCCCGGGGCTATGGCTACACCTTC. Variable domain in full (rest from reference TRBV19 and TRBJ1-2): DGGITQSPKYLFRKEGQNVTLSCEQNLNHDAMYWYRQDPGQGLRLIYYSQIVNDFQKGDIAEGYSVSREKKESFPLTVTSAQKNPTAFYLCASSIPRGYGYTFGSGTRLTVV.

The chain combines TRBV5-5 with TRBJ2-1; 8 bases align to TRBD2. CDR1 is SGHKS, CDR2 YYEKEE, per germline (reference sequence). This CDR3 is 18 amino acids long. The ends lost 0 bases at V and 10 bases at J; junction bases unmatched: 18. CDR3 sequence reads: CASSLAMGSGSSPGEQFF. The CDR3, as DNA: TGTGCCAGCAGCTTGGCCATGGGGAGCGGGAGTTCCCCGGGAGAGCAGTTCTTC.

The rearrangement uses TRBV14 and TRBJ2-6, with D possibly TRBD2 on 5 matching bases. The germline V and J ends were trimmed by 4 bases and 0 bases, with 13 bases remaining between them. The germline V gene has CDR1 SGHDN and CDR2 FVKESK. This CDR3 spans 17 amino acids. The CDR3 bases are TGTGCCAGCAGCCCCCCGGGGAGACCCTCTGGGGCCAACGTCCTGACTTTC. It translates to CASSPPGRPSGANVLTF.

The rearrangement joins TRBV3-1 (or the pseudogene TRBV3-2) to TRBJ2-2; TRBD2 is a possible D gene (6 bases). The V end lost 5 bases, the J end lost 5 bases, and 15 bases lay between the germline ends. The CDR3 runs to 15 residues. In germline, CDR1 is LGHDT, CDR2 YNNKEL (reference sequence). The CDR3 sequence: CASSTRHGGTGELFF. The CDR3 region has the DNA TGTGCCAGCAGCACCCGGCACGGGGGAACCGGGGAGCTGTTTTTT.

This sequence joins TRBV9 and TRBJ2-7, with 7 bases fitting TRBD2. Losses at the gene ends were 1 base for V and 3 bases for J; bases not matched to a gene: 7. Germline V gives CDR1 SGDLS, CDR2 YYNGEE. This CDR3 region has 15 residues. This CDR3 is CASSVKAGRDYEQYF. CDR3 DNA sequence: TGTGCCAGCAGCGTAAAGGCAGGGAGGGACTACGAGCAGTACTTC.

This clone was counted once. The rearrangement joins TRBV20-1 to TRBJ2-2, with a weak D call TRBD2 (5 bases). Germline V lookup: CDR1 DFQATT, CDR2 SNEGSKA (reference sequence). V was trimmed by 3 bases and J by 4 bases, leaving 12 bases between them. The length of the CDR3 is 14 residues. CDR3 in amino acids: CSASVIGLTGELFF. The CDR3 DNA follows: TGCAGTGCTAGTGTTATCGGACTCACCGGGGAGCTGTTTTTT.

The gene calls are TRBV4-3 and TRBJ2-2; TRBD1 matches 8 bases. The V segment lost 5 bases and the J segment 6 bases; nucleotides outside the gene matches: 2. This CDR3 has 13 residues. Germline V gene data show CDR1 as LGHNA and CDR2 as YSLEER. CDR3: CASSTRGPGELFF. The CDR3 bases are TGCGCCAGCAGCACCAGGGGGCCCGGGGAGCTGTTTTTT.

The rearrangement links TRBV7-2 to TRBJ2-5; a weak D match, TRBD1 (5 bases). The CDR3 contains 14 residues. Between the trimmed V and J ends, which lost 1 base and 5 bases, there was a span of 11 bases. CDR1 and CDR2 (germline): SGHTA, FQGNSA. This CDR3 is CASSLEGARETQYF. DNA for the CDR3: TGTGCCAGCAGCTTAGAAGGGGCGAGGGAGACCCAGTACTTC.

This chain uses TRBV4-2 with TRBJ1-2, with a tentative D call TRBD1 (6 bases). V was cut by 1 base and J by 5 bases, with 14 bases left in between. The CDR3 extends over 15 amino acids. Germline lookup yields CDR1 LGHNA and CDR2 YNFKEQ. CDR3 DNA sequence: TGTGCCAGCAGCCAAGGCATGGCCCAGGGGTATGGCTACACCTTC. The encoded protein is CASSQGMAQGYGYTF.

The J gene is TRBJ2-7, the V gene TRBV28, with 8 bases that match TRBD1. This CDR3 spans 13 amino acids. V lost 6 bases to trimming and J lost 4 bases; unmatched junction nucleotides: 5. The germline V gene encodes CDR1 MDHEN and CDR2 SYDVKM. The CDR3 nucleotides are TGTGCCAGCAGGGGGGACAGGCCATACGAGCAGTACTTC. This codes for CASRGDRPYEQYF.

The chain uses TRBV6-5 and TRBJ2-3, with TRBD2 matching over 12 bases. J lost 5 bases, V lost 2 bases, and 2 bases had no gene match. The CDR3 runs 15 residues. CDR1 and CDR2 from the germline V gene are MNHEY and SVGAGI. CDR3 nucleotide sequence: TGTGCCAGCAGTTACAGACTAGCGGGAGTAGATACGCAGTATTTT. This translates into CASSYRLAGVDTQYF.

The rearrangement links TRBV9 to TRBJ2-1, with TRBD2 identical over 7 bases. The CDR3 sequence is 16 residues long. The germline V gene has CDR1 SGDLS and CDR2 YYNGEE. V lost 0 bases to trimming and J lost 7 bases; unmatched junction nucleotides: 10. CDR3 nucleotide sequence: TGTGCCAGCAGCGTAGAGATTAGCGGGCCTCAAAATGAGCAGTTCTTC. This encodes CASSVEISGPQNEQFF. Supplemented by reference TRBV9 and TRBJ2-1, the full variable domain reads DSGVTQTPKHLITATGQRVTLRCSPRSGDLSVYWYQQSLDQGLQFLIQYYNGEERAKGNILERFSAQQFPDLHSELNLSSLELGDSALYFCASSVEISGPQNEQFFGPGTRLTVL.